The subject of this entry is one T cell receptor (beta chain). The protocol was immunoSEQ multiplex PCR, while the TCRdb copy is restricted to in-frame clones and leaves out a portion. The data show tens of thousands of clones, 94% seen once. The data originate from a study of technical replicates of blood from a handful of donors. Sequences were obtained from T cells isolated from PBMCs. The receptor was isolated from a human donor in good health.

The CDR3 DNA reads TGTGCCAGCAGCCTCAGCCCAGCGGGAGGGGGGGAGACCCAGTACTTC. Residues: CASSLSPAGGGETQYF. The chain joins TRBV7-6 to TRBJ2-5, with TRBD2 matching 10 bases. Looked up from germline, CDR1 is SGHVS and CDR2 is FNYEAQ. The CDR3 sequence is 16 residues long. Losses at the gene ends were 5 bases for V and 5 bases for J; bases not matched to a gene: 11.